Listed here are 16 T cell receptor beta chains from one sample, sequenced in a study of PD-1 blockade in classical Hodgkin lymphoma. The time point: newly diagnosed, previously untreated cHL patient sample. Researchers report purifying CD4+ T cells from thawed PBMCs by magnetic negative selection. Some clones are missing from TCRdb's copy, which holds only in-frame ones; the method was immunoSEQ multiplex PCR. This sample has under 35,000 clones; more than 80% occur once, and the top ten carry more than 0.35%. Material: CD4+ T cells from blood. These receptors all stem from a human donor with classical Hodgkin lymphoma.

The rearrangement joins TRBV7-9 to TRBJ1-1; D remains unclear. Germline values: CDR1 SEHNR, CDR2 FQNEAQ (reference sequence). With 3 bases removed from V and 3 bases from J, the gap between germline ends came to 8 bases. The CDR3 spans 13 residues. CDR3: CASSFNPDTEAFF. Written as DNA, the CDR3 is TGTGCCAGCAGCTTTAATCCTGACACTGAAGCTTTCTTT.

This chain joins TRBV28 and TRBJ1-1, with 8 bases lining up with TRBD1. After removal of 3 bases from V and 4 bases from J, the junction contained 4 bases not matched to a gene. CDR1 is MDHEN and CDR2 is SYDVKM in the germline V gene. The CDR3 consists of 14 residues. CDR3 nucleotide sequence: TGTGCCAGCAGTTTCCCGGACAGGGCCACTGAAGCTTTCTTT. Protein product: CASSFPDRATEAFF.

The chain has TRBV4-3 and TRBJ2-1, with D tentatively TRBD1 (6 bases). Trimming shortened V by 0 bases and J by 15 bases, and 18 bases separated the two germline ends. Germline-derived CDR1 and CDR2 are LGHNA and YSLEER. CDR3 length equals 14 residues. This CDR3 is CASSQEYREVRRFF. CDR3 nucleotides: TGCGCCAGCAGCCAAGAGTACAGGGAAGTCAGGCGGTTCTTC.

The rearrangement links TRBV25-1 to TRBJ2-5; TRBD2 matches at 9 bases. Matching the DNA end better, TRBJ2-7 makes the J call doubtful. Germline-derived CDR1 and CDR2 are MGHDK and SYGVNS. The CDR3 runs 14 residues. CDR3 sequence: CASSVAGGFFEQYF. The CDR3 nucleotides read TGTGCCAGCAGTGTTGCGGGAGGGTTTTTCGAGCAGTACTTC.

The chain links TRBV28 to TRBJ2-5; no firm D call. Germline V gene lookup returns CDR1 MDHEN and CDR2 SYDVKM. The CDR3 spans 12 residues. With 10 bases removed from V and 0 bases from J, the gap between germline ends came to 9 bases. This chain's CDR3 is CATRRNQETQYF. The CDR3 region has the DNA TGTGCCACCCGACGGAACCAAGAGACCCAGTACTTC.

The gene calls are TRBV5-1 and TRBJ2-7; 9 bases match TRBD1. The CDR3 loop spans 17 amino acids. Germline-derived CDR1 and CDR2 are SGHRS and YFSETQ. V dropped 4 bases and J dropped 7; count of bases not matched to a gene: 18. The CDR3 here is CASSQLLPGQGSGEQYF. The CDR3 region has the DNA TGCGCCAGCAGCCAGCTTCTTCCGGGACAGGGATCGGGTGAGCAGTACTTC. Together with reference TRBV5-1 and TRBJ2-7, the CDR3 gives the full variable domain: KAGVTQTPRYLIKTRGQQVTLSCSPISGHRSVSWYQQTPGQGLQFLFEYFSETQRNKGNFPGRFSGRQFSNSRSEMNVSTLELGDSALYLCASSQLLPGQGSGEQYFGPGTRLTVT.

The chain is built from TRBV28 and TRBJ2-1, with 7 bases matching TRBD2. CDR3 length: 13 amino acids. Germline CDR1 is MDHEN and CDR2 is SYDVKM. Trimming removed 8 bases from V and 3 bases from J; junction bases left unmatched: 4. The CDR3 nucleotides read TGTGCCAGCGGAACTAGCGTCTACAATGAGCAGTTCTTC. Its protein is CASGTSVYNEQFF.

V gene TRBV28 combines with J gene TRBJ2-7, with D unresolved. This CDR3 contains 14 residues. The germline V gene encodes CDR1 MDHEN and CDR2 SYDVKM. The V and J ends lost 7 bases and 2 bases respectively, with 15 bases between them. The CDR3 loop is CASTELSAPYEQYF. As DNA, the CDR3 is TGTGCCAGCACCGAACTCTCCGCCCCCTACGAGCAGTACTTC.

CDR3 sequence reads: CASSVAPLGLSEQFF. CDR3 nucleotides: TGTGCCAGCAGCGTAGCCCCACTAGGGTTGAGCGAGCAGTTCTTC. The chain employs TRBV9 and TRBJ2-1, with D possibly being TRBD2 (5 bases). Trimming stripped 0 bases from V and 10 bases from J, with 17 bases between. The CDR3 length is 15 residues. In germline, CDR1 is SGDLS, CDR2 YYNGEE.

The chain recombines TRBV7-2 with TRBJ1-1; D is ambiguous. The CDR3 extends over 13 amino acids. The germline V gene encodes CDR1 SGHTA and CDR2 FQGNSA. Trimming shortened V by 3 bases and J by 7 bases, and 12 bases separated the two germline ends. The CDR3 loop reads CASSFGQANEAFF. CDR3 in DNA: TGTGCCAGCAGCTTCGGTCAGGCAAATGAAGCTTTCTTT.

This clone was observed a handful of times. V is TRBV2 and J is TRBJ2-3; D unclear. The V gene lost 8 bases and the J gene lost 8 bases, with 14 bases spanning the gap. The CDR3 runs to 12 residues. Germline V gives CDR1 SNHLY, CDR2 FYNNEI. The CDR3 protein is CASGLDQSTQYF. The CDR3, as DNA: TGTGCCAGCGGTTTAGATCAAAGTACGCAGTATTTT. Complete variable domain (other parts from reference TRBV2 and TRBJ2-3): EPEVTQTPSHQVTQMGQEVILRCVPISNHLYFYWYRQILGQKVEFLVSFYNNEISEKSEIFDDQFSVERPDGSNFTLKIRSTKLEDSAMYFCASGLDQSTQYFGPGTRLTVL.

The CDR3 sequence is CASSQPHSNEQYF. CDR3 bases: TGTGCCAGCAGCCAACCCCACAGTAACGAGCAGTACTTC. This sequence joins TRBV11-3 and TRBJ2-7, with D unclear. Trimming removed 5 bases from V and 5 bases from J, with 13 bases in between. Germline loops: CDR1 SGHNT, CDR2 YENEEA. The CDR3 has 13 residues.

The gene calls are TRBV18 and TRBJ1-3; 7 bases match TRBD1. Trimming removed 3 bases from V and 1 base from J; junction bases left unmatched: 3. The CDR3 is made up of 15 amino acids. Germline CDR1 and CDR2: KGHSH and LQKENI. CDR3: CASSPNRGSGNTIYF. As DNA, the CDR3 is TGTGCCAGCTCACCCAACAGGGGTTCTGGAAACACCATATATTTT.

CDR3 coding DNA: TGTGCCAGCAGTGGAGGAGTACAGCCTCTGGCCCAGTACTTC. Its protein product is CASSGGVQPLAQYF. The chain uses TRBV6-1 and TRBJ2-5; D gene ambiguous. The CDR3 totals 14 residues. V was shortened by 4 bases and J by 9 bases, with 18 bases between the two germline ends. From germline, CDR1 is MNHNS and CDR2 SASEGT.

The chain combines TRBV7-2 with TRBJ1-1; possible D gene TRBD1, 5 bases. The CDR3 is 15 amino acids. Trimming pared 1 base from V and 3 bases from J, leaving 12 bases between. Germline values: CDR1 SGHTA, CDR2 FQGNSA. CDR3 in amino acids: CASSLVTGEHTEAFF. The DNA for the CDR3 is TGTGCCAGCAGCTTAGTAACGGGGGAGCACACTGAAGCTTTCTTT. The full variable domain, its missing parts supplied by reference TRBV7-2 and TRBJ1-1, is GAGVSQSPSNKVTEKGKDVELRCDPISGHTALYWYRQSLGQGLEFLIYFQGNSAPDKSGLPSDRFSAERTGGSVSTLTIQRTQQEDSAVYLCASSLVTGEHTEAFFGQGTRLTVV.

This clone was found once. The gene calls are TRBV27 and TRBJ1-1; no clear D gene. The V end lost 6 bases, the J end lost 1 base, and 18 bases lay between the germline ends. The CDR3 is 16 residues long. Germline CDR1 MNHEY, CDR2 SMNVEV (reference sequence). The CDR3 DNA follows: TGTGCCAGCAGGATAGGAACCACCCTATGGAACACTGAAGCTTTCTTT. It specifies CASRIGTTLWNTEAFF.